The T cell receptor beta chain described here comes from a study of radiotherapy plus CTLA-4 blockade in lung cancer (dated by TCRdb to between 2018 and 2020). With regard to the full study: Objective responses occurred in about 19% of enrolled patients, and 25% to 40% achieved disease control. Broader findings and caveats from the paper: The strongest predictors of response, as reported, were early dynamic changes in blood T cell clones along with a rise in serum interferon-beta after radiation. TCR clones derived from tumors expanded in peripheral blood after treatment with radiotherapy and ipilimumab.

The germline V gene yields SNHLY for CDR1 and FYNNEI for CDR2. The CDR3 measures 13 amino acids from cysteine to phenylalanine. Kept here is only the CDR3 DNA, which spans 39 bases and is read in frame from base 1. V loses 7 bases, J loses 6 bases, and the germline ends lie 15 bases apart. The study tested focal radiation therapy combined with CTLA-4 blockade (ipilimumab) in patients with chemo-refractory metastatic non-small-cell lung cancer. Library creation used the immunoSEQ multiplex PCR assay. Here the immuneACCESS table is served through TCRdb, limited to in-frame sequences with V and J called. Missing clones are a known gap in these copies; in checked studies unresolved V genes cover under half, and the rest lacks a known reason. The sample table records 70,000 to 85,000 clones; roughly 70% of these occur just once. 9.9% of the sample lies in the top ten. Concerning this clone: Which antigen it targets is not known. One base away there is no much larger clone; base qualities are not given.

The chain is made from TRBV2 and TRBJ1-1; TRBD1 is perhaps the D gene, given 6 matching bases. The specimen comprised peripheral blood, sampled from a patient treated with radiotherapy plus ipilimumab. The sequence was obtained from a human donor with non-small cell lung cancer whose response to radiotherapy plus ipilimumab could not be evaluated. The CDR3 corresponds to CASKGVAEAEAFF. Read as DNA, the sequence is TGTGCCAGCAAGGGGGTGGCAGAAGCTGAAGCTTTCTTT.